This TCR beta chain came from a study of vaccination and CD4 T cells after COVID-19. From germline, CDR1 is MRHNA and CDR2 SNTAGT. V dropped 3 bases and J dropped 4 bases, with 13 bases sitting between them. This CDR3 is built from 15 residues. With the Oncomine TCR Beta short-read assay, DNA from cultured CD4+ T cells was sequenced. TCRdb analysed the PCR reads with MiXCR anew, one entry per CDR3 protein. The repertoire holds around 20,000 distinct CDR3 sequences, roughly 47% seen once, with around 28% in the top ten. Details on this clonotype: What it binds is unknown.

Treatment here: 10-day PBMC culture with coronavirus spike peptide pools or control peptides (ViraFEST assay). ViraFEST used peptide pools to expand antigen-specific T cells before TCR sequencing. Before Alpha, Beta and Delta appeared in the US, convalescents tested positive (March–December 2020). Culture conditions combined more than 1.5 million PBMCs per well with around 9.2 IU/ml IL-2 and around 9.2 ug/ml peptide pools. The rearrangement joins TRBV6-4 to TRBJ2-1; D perhaps matches TRBD2 (6 bases). The sequencing used CD4+ T cells from blood, cultured in vitro, collected before SARS-CoV-2 vaccination. The TCR was taken from a human donor who had recovered from COVID-19. The CDR3: CASSEGVAAYNEQFF. The CDR3 bases are TGTGCCAGCAGTGAAGGGGTAGCGGCGTACAATGAGCAGTTCTTC.